These 3 T cell receptor beta chains share one sample of origin, sequenced in a study of tumor-infiltrating lymphocytes in primary liver carcinoma. It was from roughly 20-30 mg of unsorted bulk tissue that RNA and DNA were co-extracted. The template, approximately 500 ng total RNA, yielded TCR beta cDNA made with a constant-region primer. Libraries covering TCR beta were generated through three nested multiplex PCR rounds (using a slightly modified ARM-PCR). TRBV1-TRBV30 forward primers paired with a C-beta reverse primer were used in the first two PCR rounds, which ran about 11 cycles each. TCRdb passed the multiplex PCR reads through MiXCR, listing each CDR3 protein once. The sample gives around 80,000 distinct CDR3 sequences, roughly 72% of which show up once; roughly 28% is in the top ten. The specimen sequenced was tumor-adjacent normal liver tissue. Receptors were obtained from a man aged 40-55 years with primary liver carcinoma and hepatitis B virus infection.

Concerning this clonotype itself: Because it lacks the conserved phenylalanine or tryptophan at the end, this CDR3 is likely a read error. The J gene is TRBJ1-2, the V gene TRBV29-1; D not certain. V lost 1 base, J lost 4 bases, and 16 bases lay in between. The CDR3 runs 15 residues. From germline, CDR1 is SQVTM and CDR2 ANQGSEA. The CDR3 loop is CSVEVSASASYGYTL. CDR3 nucleotide sequence: TGCAGCGTTGAAGTATCCGCCAGCGCCTCCTATGGCTACACCCTC.

This sequence joins TRBV5-1 and TRBJ2-5, with TRBD2 as a possible D gene (5 bases). The V gene lost 0 bases and the J gene lost 5 bases, with 17 bases spanning the gap. CDR3 size: 16 residues. CDR1 is SGHRS and CDR2 is YFSETQ in the germline V gene. The CDR3 spells CASSLVPTGSMETQYF. CDR3 sequence (DNA): TGCGCCAGCAGCTTGGTTCCAACGGGATCGATGGAGACCCAGTACTTC.

In this sample, this clonotype turned up a few times. The germline gene is not matched at one end of the junction; a read error may be the cause. The genes are TRBV15 and TRBJ1-5; no reliable D call. The CDR3 runs 15 residues. Germline V gene sequence: CDR1 LNHNV, CDR2 YYDKDF (reference sequence). The CDR3 nucleotides are TGTGCCACCATCAGAGTGTCCGGGATCAACCAGCCCCATCATTTT. Residues: CATIRVSGINQPHHF.